The clone carrying this T cell receptor beta chain was found many times. Its specificity is unknown. The record originates from a study of T cell responses to AZD1222 COVID-19 vaccine. Findings of the study overall: The number of AZD1222 recipients seropositive at baseline was only six. In all cases, repertoires were sampled only after the peak T cell response. Variant regions that are unmutated are reportedly the target of nearly half of spike-specific TCRs.

CDR3 length: 14 residues. V shed 0 bases, J shed 4 bases, and the junction held 3 bases outside the gene matches. From germline, CDR1 is SGHRS and CDR2 YFSETQ. Generated by immunoSEQ multiplex PCR, the TCRdb table keeps only in-frame clones and is missing some. Of around 120,000 clones listed, approximately 90% were seen once; the top ten hold around 4%. Here the sequenced sample was peripheral blood, taken 28 days after the second AZD1222 dose. The TCR sequence derives from an adult who received the AZD1222 COVID-19 vaccine. J is TRBJ2-7 and V is TRBV5-1; 8 bases are a match to TRBD1. CDR3 protein: CASSLDGQGYEQYF. The CDR3 DNA reads as TGCGCCAGCAGCTTGGATGGACAGGGTTACGAGCAGTACTTC.